Listed below are T cell receptor beta chains from one sample, sequenced in a study of T cells expressing NK-cell markers. TCRdb processed the 5' RACE reads again and assigns one entry to each CDR3 protein, with no DNA. The record lists 440,000 or so distinct CDR3 sequences, of which the ten most abundant hold approximately 6.8%. Sequencing input: blood T cells: a sorted CD56 or NKG2C T cell subset, CD4+ or CD8+ T cells, or bulk PBMC T cells (not recorded which). The receptors stem from a woman aged 18 to 69 in good health. The CDR3 runs from the conserved cysteine through the conserved F or W. Fields, in order: J gene, V gene, CDR3 length, CDR3 protein.

>TRBJ2-3|TRBV4-1|13
CASSQTSTDTQYF
>TRBJ2-1|TRBV19|17
CASSIVWGSHTPNEQFF
>TRBJ2-7|TRBV5-1|14
CASSLDNRGYEQYF
>TRBJ1-5|TRBV10-2|15
CASSEDRGYNQPQHF
>TRBJ2-1|TRBV28|16
CASSPVGGAEYNEQFF
>TRBJ1-6|TRBV5-4|14
CASSLGRGDSPLHF
>TRBJ1-1|TRBV3-1|12
CASSQEGGEAFF
>TRBJ2-4|TRBV4-2|15
CASSQEASRGDIQYF
>TRBJ2-7|TRBV7-9|14
CASSLDDIFYEQYF
>TRBJ2-3|TRBV29-1|13
CSVVQGVGDTQYF
>TRBJ2-3|TRBV12-3/TRBV12-4|16
CASSSSPSSHADTQYF
>TRBJ2-1|TRBV19|14
CASAIGRGYNEQFF
>TRBJ2-3|TRBV12-3/TRBV12-4|14
CASSRYTGADTQYF
>TRBJ1-1|TRBV20-1|14
CSAIKTGKNTEAFF
>TRBJ1-1|TRBV6-2/TRBV6-3|16
CASTLSDTELNTEAFF
>TRBJ2-1|TRBV12-3/TRBV12-4|16
CASRHPAGGHSNEQFF